Detailed here is one TCR beta chain. It lacks a known antigen. No much larger clone is present one base from it, and per-base qualities are unavailable. Peripheral blood CD8+ and CD4+ T cells from healthy donors, Susac syndrome patients and multiple sclerosis patients were profiled using high-throughput TCR beta sequencing. The Susac syndrome patients fulfilled recently defined diagnostic criteria for either definite or probable disease. Bulk CD8+ and CD4+ T cells were purified by magnetic negative isolation, while CD8+ TEMRA cells were enriched using FACS. Blood was drawn into EDTA tubes, processed within 24 hours, and PBMCs were isolated by density gradient centrifugation. PBMCs intended for TCR sequencing were frozen in liquid nitrogen and were later thawed in a 37 degrees C water bath. The sorted or isolated CD4+, CD8+ and CD8+ TEMRA cells had a purity of 90% or higher. Per the germline V gene (reference sequence), SEHNR is the CDR1 and FQNEAQ is the CDR2. Relative to germline, V is 3 bases shorter and J is 0 bases shorter, with 16 bases between their ends. Reading from cysteine to phenylalanine, the CDR3 counts 17 amino acids. Only CDR3 DNA remains: 51 bases, in frame from the first base.

This sample was taken from a study of CD8 T cells in Susac syndrome (dated by TCRdb to about 2019). Broadly, across the study: Among the Susac syndrome patients who were sequenced, clinically active disease was present in six and clinical remission was observed in fewer than 10. At blood withdrawal, Susac syndrome patients were either therapy-naive, taking corticosteroids (in some cases with IVIg as well), or taking IVIg alone. Whether CD8+ T cell activation and differentiation in Susac syndrome was antigen driven was tested using repertoire sequencing. Paper-wide results and their limitations: The study acknowledged that relatively few individuals were included in the TCR sequencing and HLA analysis. The CD4+ T cell repertoire of patients with Susac syndrome showed no detectable clonal expansion.

RNA was extracted using the RNeasy kit, and about 0.5 to 1 ug of the RNA was reverse transcribed with random hexamers. The immunoSEQ multiplex PCR assay, which covers 54 Vbeta and 13 Jbeta segments, was used to amplify TCR beta CDR3 regions. To correct PCR amplification bias, a synthetic template baseline was used for both primer optimization and computational correction. As for how the authors treated the data: Reads were annotated to V, D and J genes according to IMGT and were analyzed with immunoSEQ Analyzer, with only productive sequences retained. Clonality was calculated as one minus the Shannon entropy normalized by log2 of the number of productive unique sequences. For each patient and control, public and private clones were evaluated among the 100 most prevalent clones. A clone was defined as Susac-specific if it was absent from the healthy and MS cohorts, from some 980 published viral clones and from other ImmuneACCESS disease sequences. TCRdb reworked the public reads: Q25 trimming with fastp, MiXCR clone assembly, productive beta chains retained. Identical CDR3 protein sequences are pooled into one entry, listed with their most common genes and DNA. What appears here as the V and J calls and clone size reflects TCRdb's work, not the paper's. This sample gives about 77,000 distinct CDR3 sequences in total; approximately 94% of them show up just once. The top ten hold over 0.5% of the sample.

This receptor was taken from a human donor with Susac syndrome. The V and J genes are TRBV7-9 and TRBJ2-3; the D gene cannot be named for sure. The specimen sequenced was CD4+ T cells from PBMCs. The CDR3 protein: CASSLGQGVPSTDTQYF. The nucleotide sequence is given as TGTGCCAGCAGCTTGGGCCAAGGCGTCCCTAGCACAGATACGCAGTATTTT. Where the CDR3 stops, the reference TRBV7-9 and TRBJ2-3 genes take over; the full variable domain is DTGVSQNPRHKITKRGQNVTFRCDPISEHNRLYWYRQTLGQGPEFLTYFQNEAQLEKSRLLSDRFSAERPKGSFSTLEIQRTEQGDSAMYLCASSLGQGVPSTDTQYFGPGTRLTVL.